The clone carrying this T cell receptor beta chain was found many times. Antigen specificity is unknown. Trimming removed 3 bases from V and 6 bases from J; junction bases left unmatched: 7. Germline CDR1 is SGHNT and CDR2 is YYREEE (reference sequence). The CDR3 has 15 residues. The data were taken from a study of read filtering for tumor transcriptome and immune sequencing. Study details: IR-seq gave about 3.5 to 10.27 million TCR reads per sample; RNA-seq gave roughly 80 to 1,400.

Molecular barcoded adaptors covering alpha/delta and beta/gamma chains were used on around 400 ng RNA. Via MiXCR, TCRdb re-called the reads, giving one row per CDR3 protein. The table lists over 45,000 distinct CDR3 sequences, 20% to 25% of them singletons. Notes on the study in general: Roughly 80% of IR-seq clonotypes had one read, totaling about 4% of reads; RNA-seq: about 70% and 40%. RNA-seq captured clonotypes less deeply and reliably than IR-seq.

The sequenced sample was a population of CD138-negative cells sorted from bone marrow. The rearrangement uses TRBV5-4 and TRBJ2-1, with 9 positions matching TRBD1. The TCR comes from a donor over 35 with multiple myeloma. The CDR3 protein is CASSSPGQGFNEQFF. The DNA of the CDR3 is TGTGCCAGCAGCTCGCCGGGACAGGGATTCAATGAGCAGTTCTTC.